This paragraph reports one T cell receptor beta chain. The entry originates in a study of blood T cell repertoires in COVID-19. CDR3 length: 12 residues. From germline, CDR1 is SGHNT and CDR2 YENEEA. Trimming removed 5 bases from V and 7 bases from J, with 11 bases in between. Original handling: Amplified reference gene primers provided the basis for estimating nucleated cell counts. Assay used: immunoSEQ multiplex PCR; TCRdb lists only in-frame clones, some missing. V and J calls and clone size are copied from that table; D and trimming were computed from the DNA. The table shows 65,000 or so clones, with roughly 84% occurring only once.

The chain employs TRBV11-3 and TRBJ2-5, with D unclear. This clonotype was obtained from a man aged 30-40 years with COVID-19, enrolled during active disease. The sample taken for sequencing was peripheral blood. The CDR3 reads CASSVYSGTQYF. Written as DNA, the CDR3 is TGTGCCAGCAGCGTATATTCGGGGACCCAGTACTTC.